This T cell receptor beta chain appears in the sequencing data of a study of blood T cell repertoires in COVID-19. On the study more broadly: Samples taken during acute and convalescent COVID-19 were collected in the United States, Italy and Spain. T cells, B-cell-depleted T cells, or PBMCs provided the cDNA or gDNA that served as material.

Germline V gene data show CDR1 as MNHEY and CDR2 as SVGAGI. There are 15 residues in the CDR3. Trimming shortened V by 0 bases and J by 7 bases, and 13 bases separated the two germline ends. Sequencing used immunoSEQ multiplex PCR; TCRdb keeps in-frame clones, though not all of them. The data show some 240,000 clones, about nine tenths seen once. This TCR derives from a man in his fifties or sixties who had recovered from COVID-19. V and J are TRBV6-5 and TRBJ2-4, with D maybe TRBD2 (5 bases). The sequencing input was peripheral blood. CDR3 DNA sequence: TGTGCCAGCAGTTACTCTTTCGGGGTCGACAACATTCAGTACTTC. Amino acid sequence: CASSYSFGVDNIQYF.